A selection of T cell receptor beta chains follows, all from one sample in a study of blood T cell repertoires in COVID-19. Generated by immunoSEQ multiplex PCR, the TCRdb table keeps only in-frame clones and is missing some. The sample holds 150,000 to 200,000 clones, roughly 87% seen once. Sequenced input: peripheral blood. These receptors all come from a woman aged 60-70 years with COVID-19, enrolled during active disease. Each CDR3 is given with its conserved first and last residue. A D gene is named only where the DNA matches it firmly. Rows give clone size only sometimes, using once, few, many, or a class for an expanded clone.

clone size | D gene | J gene | CDR3 length | V gene | CDR3 DNA | CDR3 protein
many | NA | TRBJ2-7 | 14 | TRBV11-2 | TGTGCCAGCAGCTTATCAGGAAACTCCTACGAGCAGTACTTC | CASSLSGNSYEQYF
once | TRBD1 | TRBJ2-5 | 14 | TRBV5-4 | TGTGCCAGCAGCTTGGCAGGGGGTGGAGAGACCCAGTACTTC | CASSLAGGGETQYF
NA | TRBD2 | TRBJ2-5 | 15 | TRBV9 | TGTGCCAGCAGCCCGGGAGGGGCGGGACAAGAGACCCAGTACTTC | CASSPGGAGQETQYF
NA | TRBD1 | TRBJ2-6 | 18 | TRBV9 | TGTGCCAGCAGCCCCAGGGACAGGGTTCTATCTGGGGCCAACGTCCTGACTTTC | CASSPRDRVLSGANVLTF
NA | NA | TRBJ1-6 | 13 | TRBV10-2 | TGCGCCACCCGGGATTGGGGAGATTCACCCCTCCACTTT | CATRDWGDSPLHF
NA | TRBD1 | TRBJ1-1 | 15 | TRBV7-3 | TGTGCCAGCAGCCCACGGACAGGGGGCCGCGCTGAAGCTTTCTTT | CASSPRTGGRAEAFF
few | NA | TRBJ1-2 | 14 | TRBV7-9 | TGTGCCAGCAGCTTAGGTCGGACTGACGGGGGCTACACCTTC | CASSLGRTDGGYTF
NA | TRBD1 | TRBJ2-3 | 15 | TRBV18 | TGTGCCAGCTCACCACAGGACAGGGGGTTAGATACGCAGTATTTT | CASSPQDRGLDTQYF
NA | TRBD2 | TRBJ2-1 | 19 | TRBV28 | TGTGCCAGCAGTGATACCGGGACTAGCGGGAGTGGGAGACGCAATGAGCAGTTCTTC | CASSDTGTSGSGRRNEQFF
NA | TRBD1 | TRBJ1-2 | 15 | TRBV5-1 | TGCGCCAGCAGCGTGACAGGGGGCGGTTGGGATGGCTACACCTTC | CASSVTGGGWDGYTF
NA | TRBD1 | TRBJ1-6 | 15 | TRBV7-8 | TGTGCCAGCAGCTTATCGGCAGGGGGTAGTTCACCCCTCCACTTT | CASSLSAGGSSPLHF
NA | NA | TRBJ1-1 | 13 | TRBV3-1/TRBV3-2 | TGTGCCAGCAGCCAATACCCGGACAGCGAAGCTTTCTTT | CASSQYPDSEAFF
NA | NA | TRBJ1-4 | 14 | TRBV9 | TGTGCCAGCAGCCCAGGAGGGATGCAAGAAAAACTGTTTTTT | CASSPGGMQEKLFF
NA | NA | TRBJ1-3 | 14 | TRBV5-3 | TGTGCCAGAGGTTTGACATCGGATGGAAACACCATATATTTT | CARGLTSDGNTIYF
NA | TRBD1 | TRBJ1-2 | 16 | TRBV4-3 | TGCGCCAGCAGCCAGTACCAGACAGGGTCGGAGGATGGCTACACCTTC | CASSQYQTGSEDGYTF